The 32 T cell receptor beta chains given below trace back to one sample, sequenced in a study of metastatic and nonmetastatic thyroid tumors (dated by TCRdb to between 2020 and 2021). No treatment had been received by any patient before thyroid surgery. The library was prepared using PCR. TCRdb lists the instrument as Illumina HiSeq 4000. The public reads were reanalyzed by TCRdb: fastp trimming at Q25, MiXCR alignment, in-frame beta chains only. This sample is represented by roughly 4,700 clones; around 32% of them were singletons. Of the sample, about 28% falls within the top ten clones. The specimen was adjacent normal tissue. The receptors here all came from a male donor with papillary thyroid cancer or a benign thyroid nodule (not recorded which). Some clones in this sample may be carry-over from other donors' samples.

The rearrangement links TRBV30 to TRBJ2-7; D is unresolved. Germline V gene sequence: CDR1 GTSNPN, CDR2 SVGIG (reference sequence). The CDR3 runs 12 residues. Trimming cost V 2 bases and J 5 bases, with 10 bases left between them. The DNA for the CDR3 is TGTGCCTGGAGTAGGGTATGGGACGAGCAGTACTTC. Translated: CAWSRVWDEQYF.

The rearrangement uses TRBV6-1 and TRBJ1-3, with a tentative D call TRBD1 (6 bases). CDR1 is MNHNS and CDR2 is SASEGT in the germline V gene. This CDR3 has 15 residues. CDR3 protein: CATIWGRDAGNTIYF. The CDR3 region has the DNA TGTGCTACGATCTGGGGGCGAGATGCTGGAAACACCATATATTTT.

This clone was observed a few times. The chain joins TRBV28 to TRBJ2-1; 9 bases are shared with TRBD2. This CDR3 comprises 16 residues. Per germline, CDR1 MDHEN and CDR2 SYDVKM. Trimming cost V 7 bases and J 5 bases; bases outside gene matches: 12. CDR3 residues: CASISILAGSNNEQFF. The CDR3 DNA sequence: TGTGCCAGCATCTCAATACTAGCGGGTTCCAACAATGAGCAGTTCTTC.

This clone was detected once. The chain is built from TRBV7-2 and TRBJ1-6; D is undetermined. The CDR3 loop spans 15 amino acids. Trimming removed 1 base from V and 6 bases from J, with 10 bases in between. Germline CDR1 is SGHTA and CDR2 is FQGNSA. CDR3 sequence: CASSLVANSNSPLHF. The CDR3 coding sequence is TGTGCCAGCAGCTTAGTCGCAAATTCTAATTCACCCCTCCACTTT.

This clone occurred a few times. V gene TRBV11-1 combines with J gene TRBJ2-7, with 10 bases lining up with TRBD1. V dropped 5 bases and J dropped 7; count of bases not matched to a gene: 11. CDR3 length: 15 amino acids. Germline V gene lookup returns CDR1 SGHAT and CDR2 FQDESV (reference sequence). The CDR3 DNA reads as TGTGCCAGCAGCCGCGGACAGGGGGTTCTGCGGGAGCAGTACTTC. Amino acid sequence: CASSRGQGVLREQYF.

The genes are TRBV20-1 and TRBJ2-7; D remains unclear. Germline V CDR1 and CDR2: DFQATT, SNEGSKA (reference sequence). CDR3 length: 15 amino acids. Trimming took off 2 bases at V and 4 bases at J, with 18 bases between the two ends. This CDR3 reads CSARWPHVAWYEQYF. The CDR3 DNA sequence: TGCAGTGCTAGATGGCCCCATGTGGCATGGTACGAGCAGTACTTC.

This clone is large (0.1 to 1%) by share. The gene calls are TRBV5-1 and TRBJ2-7; TRBD2 matches 7 bases. This CDR3 spans 19 amino acids. Trimming took 0 bases from V and 3 from J; bases not matched to a gene: 18. Per the germline V gene, CDR1 is SGHRS and CDR2 is YFSETQ. CDR3 in DNA: TGCGCCAGCAGCTTGGGTGGGCCCGGGACTAACAAGAAGGACTACGAGCAGTACTTC. This encodes CASSLGGPGTNKKDYEQYF. The complete variable domain, with remaining parts taken from reference TRBV5-1 and TRBJ2-7, reads KAGVTQTPRYLIKTRGQQVTLSCSPISGHRSVSWYQQTPGQGLQFLFEYFSETQRNKGNFPGRFSGRQFSNSRSEMNVSTLELGDSALYLCASSLGGPGTNKKDYEQYFGPGTRLTVT.

This clone is labeled as medium-sized (0.01 to 0.1%). This chain joins TRBV28 and TRBJ2-3, with 7 bases that match TRBD2. The germline V gene encodes CDR1 MDHEN and CDR2 SYDVKM. CDR3 length: 14 residues. Germline trimming cut 6 bases from V and 2 bases from J; bases unmatched to any gene: 5. The CDR3, as DNA: TGTGCCAGCAGCCGAGCGGGATACACAGATACGCAGTATTTT. Amino acids: CASSRAGYTDTQYF.

The CDR3 sequence: CASSWSSGGYEQYF. The DNA for the CDR3 is TGTGCCAGCAGCTGGAGTTCGGGGGGCTACGAGCAGTACTTC. The chain links TRBV7-8 to TRBJ2-7; 7 nucleotides line up with TRBD2. The J segment lost 3 bases and the V segment lost 4 bases, leaving 6 bases of the junction unmatched. CDR3 length equals 14 residues. Germline V gene lookup returns CDR1 SGHVS and CDR2 FQNEAQ. The variable domain in full, with the rest retrieved from reference TRBV7-8 and TRBJ2-7, is GAGVSQSPRYKVAKRGQDVALRCDPISGHVSLFWYQQALGQGPEFLTYFQNEAQLDKSGLPSDRFFAERPEGSVSTLKIQRTQQEDSAVYLCASSWSSGGYEQYFGPGTRLTVT.

This clone was detected only a few times. The chain employs TRBV6-2 or TRBV6-3 and TRBJ2-2; no firm D call. Germline V gene lookup returns CDR1 MNHEY and CDR2 SVGEGT. The CDR3 runs to 16 residues. V was trimmed by 0 bases and J by 0 bases, leaving 8 bases between them. In nucleotides, the CDR3 is TGTGCCAGCAGTTACTCGTTAGGAGCGAACACCGGGGAGCTGTTTTTT. It yields the protein CASSYSLGANTGELFF.

The CDR3 is CASTRGQGTDTQYF. In DNA form, the CDR3 reads TGCGCCAGCACCCGTGGGCAGGGCACAGATACGCAGTATTTT. The chain couples TRBV5-1 to TRBJ2-3; D remains ambiguous. In germline, CDR1 is SGHRS, CDR2 YFSETQ. This CDR3 comprises 14 residues. With 6 bases removed from V and 1 base from J, the gap between germline ends came to 12 bases. Full variable domain (outside the CDR3, taken from reference TRBV5-1 and TRBJ2-3): KAGVTQTPRYLIKTRGQQVTLSCSPISGHRSVSWYQQTPGQGLQFLFEYFSETQRNKGNFPGRFSGRQFSNSRSEMNVSTLELGDSALYLCASTRGQGTDTQYFGPGTRLTVL.

This clone has just a few counts. V is TRBV11-2 and J is TRBJ2-1, with TRBD1 as a possible D gene (6 bases). In germline, CDR1 is SGHAT, CDR2 FQNNGV. Trimming shortened V by 7 bases and J by 6 bases, and 22 bases separated the two germline ends. There are 16 residues in the CDR3. CDR3 sequence reads: CASILQVTDRCNEQFF. The CDR3 DNA reads TGTGCCAGCATCCTCCAGGTTACTGACAGGTGCAATGAGCAGTTCTTC.

In its sample, this clone ranks as large. This chain connects TRBV28 to TRBJ2-7; D remains unclear. Trimming left V 6 bases short and J 3 bases short, with 6 bases between. Germline CDR1 and CDR2: MDHEN and SYDVKM. The CDR3 totals 11 residues. CDR3 residues: CASSRLYEQYF. Here the CDR3 DNA reads TGTGCCAGCAGCCGTCTCTACGAGCAGTACTTC.

This clone was seen a few times. This chain links TRBV6-1 with TRBJ1-1; perhaps TRBD1 as D (6 bases). V lost 0 bases, J lost 8 bases, and 10 bases lay in between. The germline CDR1 and CDR2 sequences are MNHNS and SASEGT. The CDR3 extends over 13 amino acids. The CDR3 DNA is TGTGCCAGCAGTGAAGCGGGGGGCCTGGAAGCTTTCTTT. It encodes CASSEAGGLEAFF.

By share of the sample, this clone is large. The chain employs TRBV15 and TRBJ2-7; the match to TRBD1 covers 10 bases. CDR3 length equals 15 residues. CDR1 LNHNV and CDR2 YYDKDF come from the germline V gene (reference sequence). J was trimmed by 0 bases and V by 1 base; bases with no gene match: 0. CDR3 coding DNA: TGTGCCACCAGCAGAGGGACAGGGGGCTCCTACGAGCAGTACTTC. Its translation is CATSRGTGGSYEQYF. The full variable domain, completed using reference TRBV15 and TRBJ2-7, is DAMVIQNPRYQVTQFGKPVTLSCSQTLNHNVMYWYQQKSSQAPKLLFHYYDKDFNNEADTPDNFQSRRPNTSFCFLDIRSPGLGDTAMYLCATSRGTGGSYEQYFGPGTRLTVT.

The V gene is TRBV5-5, the J gene TRBJ2-1; 9 bases align to TRBD2. Germline V CDR1 and CDR2: SGHKS, YYEKEE (reference sequence). The CDR3 extends over 14 amino acids. The V segment lost 0 bases and the J segment 8 bases; nucleotides outside the gene matches: 3. This chain's CDR3 is CASSLERTSDEQFF. The CDR3 DNA reads TGTGCCAGCAGCTTGGAGAGGACTAGCGATGAGCAGTTCTTC.

The chain recombines TRBV7-6 with TRBJ2-1, with 8 nucleotides matching TRBD2. V was clipped by 1 base and J by 5 bases; unmatched bases: 13. The CDR3 covers 18 residues. The germline gives CDR1 SGHVS, CDR2 FNYEAQ. The CDR3 DNA is TGTGCCAGCAGCTTAGGGATGAGTAGCGGGAAAGGAAACAATGAGCAGTTCTTC. Protein sequence: CASSLGMSSGKGNNEQFF.

This clone is classed as large. This chain uses TRBV19 with TRBJ2-7, with unresolved D. Trimming removed 5 bases from V and 0 bases from J, with 14 bases in between. CDR1 and CDR2 from the germline V gene are LNHDA and SQIVND (reference sequence). The CDR3 sequence is 15 residues long. The CDR3 nucleotides are TGTGCCAGTAGTCAGGCCGTGTCTAGCTCCTACGAGCAGTACTTC. The encoded protein is CASSQAVSSSYEQYF.

This clone has only a few counts. The V gene is TRBV12-3 or TRBV12-4, the J gene TRBJ2-1, with 7 bases that match TRBD1. The CDR3 extends over 14 amino acids. The V segment lost 1 base and the J segment 6 bases; nucleotides outside the gene matches: 3. The chain's CDR3 is CASSLGQGFNEQFF. The CDR3 region has the DNA TGTGCCAGCAGTTTAGGACAGGGCTTCAATGAGCAGTTCTTC.

The chain uses TRBV11-3 and TRBJ2-1; TRBD1 agrees at 10 bases. Germline V gives CDR1 SGHNT, CDR2 YENEEA. With V trimmed by 6 bases and J by 8 bases, 4 bases remained unmatched. The CDR3 consists of 13 residues. The CDR3 spells CASRRTGGHEQFF. CDR3 DNA: TGTGCCAGCAGGCGGACAGGGGGGCATGAGCAGTTCTTC.

The table lists this clone with many counts. J is TRBJ2-3 and V is TRBV18; D unclear. Germline V gene sequence: CDR1 KGHSH, CDR2 LQKENI. The CDR3 runs 15 residues. V was cut by 5 bases and J by 1 base, with 13 bases left in between. CDR3 DNA sequence: TGTGCCAGCTCATCAACCGGACCCGGCACAGATACGCAGTATTTT. Its translation is CASSSTGPGTDTQYF.

This clone has only a few counts. A junction end diverges from the germline sequence, so it may reflect a read error. V gene TRBV6-1 combines with J gene TRBJ2-2; the match to TRBD2 covers 7 bases. Germline V gives CDR1 MNHNS, CDR2 SASEGT. The CDR3 totals 16 residues. This chain's CDR3 is CASKRDYSTNTGDLYF. The DNA of the CDR3 is TGTGCCAGCAAGAGGGACTACAGCACGAACACCGGGGATCTGTATTTT.

This chain uses TRBV20-1 with TRBJ2-1, with TRBD2 matching over 11 bases. Germline-derived CDR1 and CDR2 are DFQATT and SNEGSKA (reference sequence). This CDR3 spans 16 amino acids. V shed 4 bases and J 9 bases; nucleotides not matched to a gene: 14. The CDR3 region has the DNA TGCAGTGCTATAGTGGGTAGCGGGGGGGCAGGGGGTGAGCAGTTCTTC. Its protein is CSAIVGSGGAGGEQFF.

Only a few counts were recorded for this clone. The CDR3 region is CASSLQGPQPQHF. DNA of the CDR3: TGTGCCAGCAGTTTACAGGGACCGCAGCCCCAGCATTTT. This chain joins TRBV28 and TRBJ1-5; perhaps TRBD1 as D (5 bases). The CDR3 runs 13 residues. Germline V gene data show CDR1 as MDHEN and CDR2 as SYDVKM. The V gene lost 2 bases and the J gene lost 7 bases, with 9 bases spanning the gap.

This clone was observed a single time. This sample also contains other DNA sequences that code for the same CDR3. Here the CDR3 DNA reads TGTGCCAGCAGTCCCTCTACGTTGCCAGGCGAGGAGCTAGGCTACGAGCAGTACTTC. Residues: CASSPSTLPGEELGYEQYF. The genes are TRBV6-8 and TRBJ2-7; D ambiguous. The germline V gene has CDR1 MNHGY and CDR2 SAAAGT. The CDR3 has 19 amino acids. The V and J ends lost 5 bases and 3 bases respectively, with 29 bases between them.

The V call is TRBV3-1, the J call TRBJ2-5, with D perhaps TRBD2 (6 bases). The CDR3 contains 15 residues. Trimming took 8 bases from V and 3 from J, leaving 19 bases between them. Looked up from germline, CDR1 is LGHDT and CDR2 is YNNKEL (reference sequence). The CDR3 region is CASARRDPGKETQYF. CDR3 nucleotide sequence: TGTGCCAGCGCCCGGCGGGATCCTGGGAAAGAGACCCAGTACTTC.

The CDR3 nucleotides read TGTGCCAGCAGCTTAGATGGGAACAATGAGCAGTTCTTC. Translating gives CASSLDGNNEQFF. V and J are TRBV11-3 and TRBJ2-1; no clear D gene. The CDR3 has 13 amino acids. V lost 0 bases to trimming and J lost 5 bases, with 5 bases between them. CDR1 is SGHNT and CDR2 is YENEEA in the germline V gene.

This clone appeared a single time. A read error may be the cause here, since a much bigger clone is one base away. The gene calls are TRBV30 and TRBJ1-6, with 8 bases matching TRBD1. Germline CDR1 is GTSNPN and CDR2 is SVGIG (reference sequence). CDR3 length: 16 residues. The CDR3 coding sequence is TGTGTCTGGAGTGTACCGGGAACAGGGGGTAATTCACCCCTCCACTTT. Protein: CVWSVPGTGGNSPLHF.

In this sample, this clone is medium-sized. This CDR3 is also generated by other DNA sequences in the sample. This chain links TRBV5-1 with TRBJ2-1; D ambiguous. With 0 bases removed from V and 6 bases from J, the gap between germline ends came to 7 bases. Germline values: CDR1 SGHRS, CDR2 YFSETQ. The length of the CDR3 is 13 residues. The CDR3 reads CASSLGTSNEQFF. In nucleotides, the CDR3 is TGCGCCAGCAGCTTGGGCACCAGCAATGAGCAGTTCTTC.

CDR3 amino acids: CASSQTRDYEQYF. Here the CDR3 DNA reads TGTGCCAGCAGCCAGACTAGGGACTACGAGCAGTACTTC. V usage is TRBV3-1 and J usage is TRBJ2-7; a possible D gene is TRBD2 (6 bases). Trimming took off 3 bases at V and 3 bases at J, with 9 bases between the two ends. Germline lookup yields CDR1 LGHDT and CDR2 YNNKEL (reference sequence). This CDR3 has 13 residues.

Relative to its sample, this clone is medium-sized (0.01 to 0.1%). This chain connects TRBV28 to TRBJ1-1, with TRBD1 matching over 7 bases. Germline V gene data show CDR1 as MDHEN and CDR2 as SYDVKM. V dropped 0 bases and J dropped 5; count of bases not matched to a gene: 9. The CDR3 length is 16 residues. The CDR3 sequence is CASSLWAGQARTEAFF. CDR3 coding DNA: TGTGCCAGCAGTTTATGGGCCGGACAGGCGCGGACTGAAGCTTTCTTT.

The CDR3 sequence is CASIPTWTKMYF. The DNA for the CDR3 is TGTGCCAGCATCCCCACCTGGACAAAAATGTATTTT. This chain connects TRBV7-9 to TRBJ2-3; a possible D gene is TRBD1 (5 bases). V lost 7 bases and J lost 14, with 19 bases in between. In germline, CDR1 is SEHNR, CDR2 FQNEAQ (reference sequence). The CDR3 has 12 amino acids.